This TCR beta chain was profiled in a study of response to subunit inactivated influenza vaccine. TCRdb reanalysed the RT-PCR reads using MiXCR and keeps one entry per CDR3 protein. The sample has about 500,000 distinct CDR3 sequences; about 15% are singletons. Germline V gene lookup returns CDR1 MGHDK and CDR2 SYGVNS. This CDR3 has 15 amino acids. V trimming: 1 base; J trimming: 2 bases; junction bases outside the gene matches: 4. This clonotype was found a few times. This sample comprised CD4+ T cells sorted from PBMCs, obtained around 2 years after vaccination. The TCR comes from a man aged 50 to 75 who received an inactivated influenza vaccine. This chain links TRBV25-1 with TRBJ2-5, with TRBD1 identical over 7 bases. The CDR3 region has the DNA TGTGCCAGCAGTGAATCGACAGGGTCGCAAGAGACCCAGTACTTC. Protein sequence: CASSESTGSQETQYF.